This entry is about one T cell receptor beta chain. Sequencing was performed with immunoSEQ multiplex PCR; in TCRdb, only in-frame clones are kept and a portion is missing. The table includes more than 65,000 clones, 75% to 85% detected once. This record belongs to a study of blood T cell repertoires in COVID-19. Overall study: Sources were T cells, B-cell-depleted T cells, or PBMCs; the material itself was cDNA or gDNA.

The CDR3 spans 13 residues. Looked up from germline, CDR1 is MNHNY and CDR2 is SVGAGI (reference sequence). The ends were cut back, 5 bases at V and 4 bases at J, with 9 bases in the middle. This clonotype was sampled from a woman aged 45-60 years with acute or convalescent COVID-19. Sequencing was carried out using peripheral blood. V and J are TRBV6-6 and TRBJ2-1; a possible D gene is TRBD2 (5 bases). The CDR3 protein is CASSPGLYNEQFF. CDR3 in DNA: TGTGCCAGCAGTCCAGGACTGTACAATGAGCAGTTCTTC.